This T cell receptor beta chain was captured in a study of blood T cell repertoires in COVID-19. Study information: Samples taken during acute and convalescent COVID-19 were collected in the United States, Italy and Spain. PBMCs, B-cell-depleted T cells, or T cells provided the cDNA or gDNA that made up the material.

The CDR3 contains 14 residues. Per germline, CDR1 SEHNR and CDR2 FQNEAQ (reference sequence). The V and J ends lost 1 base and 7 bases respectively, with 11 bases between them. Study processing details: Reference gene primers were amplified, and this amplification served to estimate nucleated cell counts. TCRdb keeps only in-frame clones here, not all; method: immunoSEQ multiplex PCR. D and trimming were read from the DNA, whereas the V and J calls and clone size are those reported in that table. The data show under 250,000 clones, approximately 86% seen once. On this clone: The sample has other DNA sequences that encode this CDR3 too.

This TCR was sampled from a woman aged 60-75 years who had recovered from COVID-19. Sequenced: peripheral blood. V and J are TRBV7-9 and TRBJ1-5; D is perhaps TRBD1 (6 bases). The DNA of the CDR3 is TGTGCCAGCAGCTTAGGAAGGGGGAGCCAGCCCCAGCATTTT. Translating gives CASSLGRGSQPQHF.